One and the same sample provided the 18 T cell receptor beta chains below, sequenced in a study of regulatory T cells in long-lasting Graves disease. As to time point: newly diagnosed GD, antithyroid drugs for less than 3 months. PBMCs were the source of the RNA used for TCR sequencing. iRepertoire HTBI primers and Arm-PCR of CDR3 regions built TCR beta libraries. TCRdb ran MiXCR on the multiplex PCR reads and lists one entry per CDR3 protein. The sample has 400,000 to 500,000 distinct CDR3 sequences; 14% to 15% are singletons. The sample was also reused in another study, on T cells in Graves' hyperthyroidism and ophthalmopathy.

The source material was peripheral blood mononuclear cells (PBMCs), sampled at new diagnosis, from a patient treated with antithyroid drugs. All receptors derive from a young woman with Graves disease.

This clonotype was seen many times. V is TRBV20-1 and J is TRBJ1-6; 8 bases map to TRBD1. With V trimmed by 5 bases and J by 10 bases, 7 bases remained unmatched. This CDR3 region has 13 residues. CDR1 and CDR2 from the germline V gene are DFQATT and SNEGSKA (reference sequence). The CDR3 nucleotides are TGCAGTGCTCAGGACAGGGAACACTCACCCCTCCACTTT. Its translation is CSAQDREHSPLHF.

The chain joins TRBV30 to TRBJ1-6, with D unclear. From germline, CDR1 is GTSNPN and CDR2 SVGIG (reference sequence). V was trimmed by 3 bases and J by 6 bases, leaving 3 bases between them. This CDR3 comprises 11 residues. For the CDR3, the DNA is TGTGCCTGGAGCCTTAATTCACCCCTCCACTTT. As protein: CAWSLNSPLHF. The whole variable domain, remainder taken from reference TRBV30 and TRBJ1-6, is SQTIHQWPATLVQPVGSPLSLECTVEGTSNPNLYWYRQAAGRGLQLLFYSVGIGQISSEVPQNLSASRPQDRQFILSSKKLLLSDSGFYLCAWSLNSPLHFGNGTRLTVT.

As DNA, the CDR3 is TGTGCCAGCAGTGAAGGGTGGGGGGCCGGGTTCTACGAGCAGTACTTC. Translating it yields CASSEGWGAGFYEQYF. The chain uses TRBV6-1 and TRBJ2-7; either TRBD1 or TRBD2 may supply D (6 bases each). The V end lost 1 base, the J end lost 3 bases, and 16 bases lay between the germline ends. CDR1 is MNHNS and CDR2 is SASEGT in the germline V gene. This CDR3 comprises 16 residues.

This clonotype was recorded many times. The genes are TRBV7-2 and TRBJ2-5, with a weak D call TRBD2 (6 bases). The V gene's germline CDR1 is SGHTA and CDR2 FQGNSA. The CDR3 loop spans 18 amino acids. V was pared by 0 bases and J by 1 base, with 18 bases between. The CDR3 loop is CASSLAAGTQGGQETQYF. Here the CDR3 DNA reads TGTGCCAGCAGCTTAGCAGCTGGGACCCAGGGAGGCCAAGAGACCCAGTACTTC.

This clonotype was picked up many times. V and J are TRBV6-5 and TRBJ1-4; no firm D call. The germline CDR1 and CDR2 sequences are MNHEY and SVGAGI. V lost 4 bases and J 3 bases, leaving 6 bases between the germline ends. The CDR3 is 13 residues long. The CDR3 nucleotides are TGTGCCAGCAGTTGGCGATCTAATGAAAAACTGTTTTTT. This gives the protein CASSWRSNEKLFF.

Comment on this clonotype: Possible read error: a much larger clone is one base away. The rearrangement joins TRBV12-5 to TRBJ2-1; possibly TRBD2 for D (6 bases). The CDR3 has 15 residues. Per the germline V gene, CDR1 is LGHNT and CDR2 is FRNRAP. CDR3 residues: CVSGRHPTGEDEQFF. The CDR3 nucleotides are TGTGTTAGTGGCCGTCACCCCACTGGGGAGGATGAGCAGTTCTTC.

Notes on this clonotype: One base away lies a much larger clone, so this may be a sequencing read error. This chain uses TRBV27 with TRBJ2-1; tentatively, D is TRBD1 (6 bases). V gave up 0 bases and J gave up 13 bases, with 13 bases separating them. This CDR3 is 13 amino acids long. Germline CDR1 MNHEY, CDR2 SMNVEV (reference sequence). The DNA of the CDR3 is TGTGCCAGCAGTTTATCGCAGGGGCGTGATCAGTTCTTC. Translation gives CASSLSQGRDQFF.

This clonotype has more than one count but fewer than ten. The rearrangement uses TRBV24-1 and TRBJ2-2; TRBD2 aligns across 7 bases. CDR3 length: 19 residues. V shed 2 bases and J 0 bases; nucleotides not matched to a gene: 11. CDR1 is KGHDR and CDR2 is SFDVKD in the germline V gene. The CDR3 coding sequence is TGTGCCACCAGTGATTCCCCCTTCTTTGCGGGGGCGAACACCGGGGAGCTGTTTTTT. The encoded protein is CATSDSPFFAGANTGELFF.

Ten or more counts support this clonotype. J is TRBJ2-7 and V is TRBV20-1, with D possibly being TRBD2 (6 bases). Germline V CDR1 and CDR2: DFQATT, SNEGSKA (reference sequence). V lost 6 bases and J lost 2, with 23 bases in between. The CDR3 is 16 residues long. CDR3 in DNA: TGCAGTGCGAAAACCCCCCCGGCTCGGGGGACCTACGAGCAGTACTTC. Its translation is CSAKTPPARGTYEQYF.

At least ten counts were recorded for this clonotype. The chain joins TRBV11-2 to TRBJ1-2; D ambiguous. The CDR3 has 16 residues. Germline-derived CDR1 and CDR2 are SGHAT and FQNNGV. The V end was cut by 2 bases, the J end by 4 bases, with 17 bases between. The CDR3 bases are TGTGCCAGCAGCTTAAGGGTAGGAGACACCAGCTATGGCTACACCTTC. Encoded protein: CASSLRVGDTSYGYTF.

The sample holds many counts of this clonotype. The genes are TRBV9 and TRBJ2-1, with D hard to call. This CDR3 is built from 15 residues. The ends were cut back, 0 bases at V and 4 bases at J, with 11 bases in the middle. The germline gives CDR1 SGDLS, CDR2 YYNGEE. In DNA form, the CDR3 reads TGTGCCAGCAGCGTAGGCATCGCCGGTTACAATGAGCAGTTCTTC. This gives the protein CASSVGIAGYNEQFF.

In its sample, this clonotype was seen many times. J is TRBJ2-7 and V is TRBV6-5; D ambiguous. V was cut by 2 bases and J by 0 bases, with 8 bases left in between. Germline V gene sequence: CDR1 MNHEY, CDR2 SVGAGI. The CDR3 runs to 14 residues. CDR3: CASSYAYDSYEQYF. For the CDR3, the DNA is TGTGCCAGCAGTTACGCCTACGACTCCTACGAGCAGTACTTC.

This clonotype came up many times. The rearrangement uses TRBV5-1 and TRBJ1-4; D is ambiguous. Germline V CDR1 and CDR2: SGHRS, YFSETQ. V was clipped by 2 bases and J by 3 bases, with 8 bases between them. CDR3 size: 14 residues. CDR3 bases: TGCGCCAGCAGCTTAGGGAGTGCTAATGAAAAACTGTTTTTT. Residues: CASSLGSANEKLFF.

Only a few counts were recorded for this clonotype. The chain links TRBV29-1 to TRBJ2-3, with 7 positions matching TRBD2. This CDR3 region has 14 residues. V lost 2 bases, J lost 5 bases, and 7 bases stayed unmatched. CDR1 and CDR2 from the germline V gene are SQVTM and ANQGSEA. In DNA, the CDR3 is TGCAGCGTTGAACTAGCGGTACGGGGAGATACGCAGTATTTT. Translation gives CSVELAVRGDTQYF.

This clonotype was counted ten times or more. The chain recombines TRBV6-2 or TRBV6-3 with TRBJ2-7; D might be TRBD2 (5 bases). CDR3 length equals 14 residues. Germline V CDR1 and CDR2: MNHEY, SVGEGT. The V gene lost 2 bases and the J gene lost 7 bases, with 15 bases spanning the gap. The CDR3: CASSYRESMEEQYF. CDR3 coding DNA: TGTGCCAGCAGTTACCGGGAATCTATGGAGGAGCAGTACTTC.

This clonotype appeared many times. This chain joins TRBV24-1 and TRBJ2-2; D remains ambiguous. The CDR3 is made up of 11 amino acids. Trimming pared 4 bases from V and 5 bases from J, leaving 1 base between. The germline V gene encodes CDR1 KGHDR and CDR2 SFDVKD. Here the CDR3 reads CATSETGELFF. In DNA form, the CDR3 reads TGTGCCACCAGTGAAACCGGGGAGCTGTTTTTT.

This chain uses TRBV19 with TRBJ2-2, with 7 bases aligning to TRBD2. This CDR3 has 15 amino acids. Germline assignment: CDR1 LNHDA and CDR2 SQIVND (reference sequence). The J segment lost 5 bases and the V segment lost 5 bases, leaving 8 bases of the junction unmatched. CDR3 in DNA: TGTGCCAGTAGTTCTGGCGGGAGTAAGACCGGGGAGCTGTTTTTT. It is translated as CASSSGGSKTGELFF.

This clonotype was observed at least ten times. The J gene is TRBJ2-7, the V gene TRBV10-3; 10 bases match TRBD2. With V trimmed by 7 bases and J by 6 bases, 9 bases remained unmatched. CDR1 ENHRY and CDR2 SYGVKD come from the germline V gene. The CDR3 totals 14 residues. The DNA for the CDR3 is TGTGCCATCAATCCGGGACTAGCGTCCGCCGAGCAGTACTTC. Amino acid sequence: CAINPGLASAEQYF.